The 29 T cell receptor beta chains below all came from one sample that was sequenced in a study of blood T cell repertoires in COVID-19. The method was immunoSEQ multiplex PCR; TCRdb's version includes in-frame clones alone and lacks a portion of them. The repertoire holds 250,000 to 300,000 clones, 75% to 90% seen once, with 0.94% in the top ten. Sequences were obtained from peripheral blood. The receptors derive from a woman aged 35 to 49 who had recovered from COVID-19.

The V and J genes are TRBV14 and TRBJ1-4, with 9 bases that match TRBD1. Germline trimming cut 1 base from V and 6 bases from J; bases unmatched to any gene: 6. Germline V lookup: CDR1 SGHDN, CDR2 FVKESK. This CDR3 is 16 amino acids long. CDR3 residues: CASSQGKWTGDEKLFF. The DNA of the CDR3 is TGTGCCAGCAGCCAAGGAAAGTGGACAGGGGATGAAAAACTGTTTTTT.

The chain carries TRBV3-1 (or the pseudogene TRBV3-2) and TRBJ1-2; 8 positions match TRBD1. The CDR3 length is 15 residues. Losses at the gene ends were 4 bases for V and 6 bases for J; bases not matched to a gene: 10. Germline CDR1 reads LGHDT; CDR2 reads YNNKEL (reference sequence). CDR3 sequence (DNA): TGTGCCAGCAGCCGGAAACCACAGGGGGAAAATGGCTACACCTTC. It specifies CASSRKPQGENGYTF.

A remark on this clone: Within the sample, other DNA sequences also encode this same CDR3. CDR3 residues: CASSYGTGEGSPLHF. CDR3 sequence (DNA): TGTGCCAGCAGTTACGGGACAGGGGAAGGTTCACCCCTCCACTTT. The genes are TRBV6-2 or TRBV6-3 and TRBJ1-6, with 10 bases fitting TRBD1. V lost 2 bases, J lost 9 bases, and 4 bases stayed unmatched. The germline gives CDR1 MNHEY, CDR2 SVGEGT. This CDR3 spans 15 amino acids.

CDR3 DNA sequence: TGCGCCAGCAGCTTCGGCGGGATGCCGGATAACTATGGCTACACCTTC. Amino acid sequence: CASSFGGMPDNYGYTF. V gene TRBV5-1 combines with J gene TRBJ1-2; D gene unclear. Trimming shortened V by 2 bases and J by 1 base, and 15 bases separated the two germline ends. CDR1 and CDR2 from the germline V gene are SGHRS and YFSETQ. The length of the CDR3 is 16 residues.

This chain uses TRBV28 with TRBJ2-7; 8 bases line up with TRBD1. Germline CDR1 is MDHEN and CDR2 is SYDVKM. This CDR3 is 15 amino acids long. J lost 4 bases, V lost 4 bases, and 9 bases had no gene match. Here the CDR3 DNA reads TGTGCCAGCAGTTCACCGGACAGGGTCTGGTACGAGCAGTACTTC. It yields the protein CASSSPDRVWYEQYF.

The chain has TRBV7-9 and TRBJ2-1; maybe TRBD2 (5 bases). The length of the CDR3 is 16 residues. Per germline, CDR1 SEHNR and CDR2 FQNEAQ (reference sequence). Trimming took off 10 bases at V and 6 bases at J, with 25 bases between the two ends. Here the CDR3 reads CATGPEVIATGNEQFF. The CDR3 nucleotides read TGTGCCACCGGCCCGGAGGTTATAGCGACGGGCAATGAGCAGTTCTTC. The whole variable domain, remainder taken from reference TRBV7-9 and TRBJ2-1, is DTGVSQNPRHKITKRGQNVTFRCDPISEHNRLYWYRQTLGQGPEFLTYFQNEAQLEKSRLLSDRFSAERPKGSFSTLEIQRTEQGDSAMYLCATGPEVIATGNEQFFGPGTRLTVL.

The genes are TRBV3-1 (or the pseudogene TRBV3-2) and TRBJ1-5; D gene uncertain. Trimming took off 4 bases at V and 2 bases at J, with 12 bases between the two ends. Germline assignment: CDR1 LGHDT and CDR2 YNNKEL (reference sequence). CDR3 length equals 15 residues. Here the CDR3 DNA reads TGTGCCAGCAGCCCCGCGGGTGAGGGCAATCAGCCCCAGCATTTT. Its translation: CASSPAGEGNQPQHF.

This chain links TRBV24-1 with TRBJ2-5; 9 positions match TRBD1. V was pared by 9 bases and J by 5 bases, with 12 bases of the junction left unmatched. CDR1 and CDR2 (germline): KGHDR, SFDVKD. The CDR3 sequence is 15 residues long. In DNA form, the CDR3 reads TGTGCCACCTCCCCGGGACAGGGCTCTCTTGAGACCCAGTACTTC. Amino acids: CATSPGQGSLETQYF.

This clone appeared once. The chain combines TRBV30 with TRBJ2-5, with D uncertain. Germline V gene lookup returns CDR1 GTSNPN and CDR2 SVGIG (reference sequence). CDR3 size: 12 residues. V lost 0 bases to trimming and J lost 9 bases, with 11 bases between them. For the CDR3, the DNA is TGTGCCTGGAGTGTAATTCACCAGGCCCAGTACTTC. This codes for CAWSVIHQAQYF.

The rearrangement links TRBV18 to TRBJ2-2; 8 nucleotides agree with TRBD2. The length of the CDR3 is 19 residues. CDR1 KGHSH and CDR2 LQKENI come from the germline V gene. Trimming at V came to 0 bases and at J to 3 bases, leaving 12 bases not matched to a gene. This chain's CDR3 is CASSPPLRRPREDTGELFF. For the CDR3, the DNA is TGTGCCAGCTCACCACCGCTTCGGCGCCCGCGGGAGGACACCGGGGAGCTGTTTTTT.

The V gene is TRBV21-1, the J gene TRBJ2-3; the DNA was not compared with TRBD2, the D call given in the table. TRBV21-1 is a pseudogene segment. The CDR3 runs to 17 residues. The chain's CDR3 is CASSKPELGGTTDTQYF. The DNA of the CDR3 is TGTGCCAGCAGCAAACCGGAGCTGGGGGGGACCACAGATACGCAGTATTTT.

This clone has just one count. This chain uses TRBV23-1 with TRBJ2-1, with TRBD1 matching 8 bases. TRBV23-1 is assigned to the ORF class and has an uncertain function. The J segment lost 5 bases and the V segment lost 10 bases, leaving 16 bases of the junction unmatched. The CDR3 spans 16 residues. The CDR3 bases are TGCGCCACCCCGGGACAGGCCCGGGCAGGGGACAATGAGCAGTTCTTC. Its protein is CATPGQARAGDNEQFF.

The V call is TRBV3-1 (or the pseudogene TRBV3-2), the J call TRBJ1-4; D unclear. V lost 3 bases and J 8 bases, leaving 25 bases between the germline ends. The length of the CDR3 is 18 residues. Germline CDR1 and CDR2: LGHDT and YNNKEL (reference sequence). The CDR3, as DNA: TGTGCCAGCAGCCAGTACCCAAGGATAAGAGAGGGAGAGGAAAAACTGTTTTTT. This codes for CASSQYPRIREGEEKLFF.

This clone was detected once. The chain employs TRBV4-1 and TRBJ2-7; D gene ambiguous. Germline CDR1 and CDR2: MGHRA and YSYEKL. Trimming removed 4 bases from V and 2 bases from J, with 12 bases in between. This CDR3 spans 14 amino acids. Here the CDR3 reads CASSLKAETYEQYF. DNA of the CDR3: TGCGCCAGCAGCCTAAAGGCGGAAACCTACGAGCAGTACTTC.

The CDR3 bases are TGTGCCAGCAGCTTCCTAGCGGCTGGGAGTAAGGAGACCCAGTACTTC. As protein: CASSFLAAGSKETQYF. This chain connects TRBV7-9 to TRBJ2-5, with 7 bases identical to TRBD2. The V and J ends lost 3 bases and 5 bases, in that order; junction bases with no gene match: 12. This CDR3 region has 16 residues. Germline V gives CDR1 SEHNR, CDR2 FQNEAQ (reference sequence). Together with reference TRBV7-9 and TRBJ2-5, the CDR3 gives the full variable domain: DTGVSQNPRHKITKRGQNVTFRCDPISEHNRLYWYRQTLGQGPEFLTYFQNEAQLEKSRLLSDRFSAERPKGSFSTLEIQRTEQGDSAMYLCASSFLAAGSKETQYFGPGTRLLVL.

V gene TRBV9 combines with J gene TRBJ2-3; D uncertain. Between the trimmed V and J ends, which lost 0 bases and 0 bases, there was a span of 5 bases. The CDR3 covers 14 residues. The V gene's germline CDR1 is SGDLS and CDR2 YYNGEE. This chain's CDR3 is CASSVAQSTDTQYF. The CDR3 region has the DNA TGTGCCAGCAGCGTAGCCCAGAGCACAGATACGCAGTATTTT.

This chain connects TRBV2 to TRBJ1-3; 9 bases align to TRBD1. The CDR3 runs 14 residues. The V gene end was trimmed by 6 bases and the J gene end by 0 bases; junction bases not matched to a gene: 0. The V gene's germline CDR1 is SNHLY and CDR2 FYNNEI. The CDR3 spells CASRTGGSGNTIYF. CDR3 bases: TGTGCCAGCAGGACAGGGGGCTCTGGAAACACCATATATTTT.

The DNA for the CDR3 is TGTGCCAGTAGTACAGGGCCCAGCAATCAGCCCCAGCATTTT. Amino acids: CASSTGPSNQPQHF. The chain combines TRBV19 with TRBJ1-5; weak D call: TRBD1 (5 bases). The CDR3 consists of 14 residues. The germline V and J ends were trimmed by 4 bases and 1 base, with 8 bases remaining between them. CDR1 and CDR2 from the germline V gene are LNHDA and SQIVND (reference sequence).

CDR3 amino acids: CASSISQREYDEQFF. The DNA of the CDR3 is TGTGCCAGTAGTATTTCCCAGCGGGAATACGATGAGCAGTTCTTC. This chain connects TRBV19 to TRBJ2-1, with TRBD2 matching over 7 bases. Germline V gives CDR1 LNHDA, CDR2 SQIVND (reference sequence). The V segment lost 3 bases and the J segment 8 bases; nucleotides outside the gene matches: 10. This CDR3 comprises 15 residues. The variable domain in full, completed from reference TRBV19 and TRBJ2-1, reads DGGITQSPKYLFRKEGQNVTLSCEQNLNHDAMYWYRQDPGQGLRLIYYSQIVNDFQKGDIAEGYSVSREKKESFPLTVTSAQKNPTAFYLCASSISQREYDEQFFGPGTRLTVL.

The V and J genes are TRBV29-1 and TRBJ2-3; 7 positions match TRBD2. The CDR3 extends over 16 amino acids. The germline CDR1 and CDR2 sequences are SQVTM and ANQGSEA. V lost 6 bases, J lost 0 bases, and 12 bases stayed unmatched. CDR3 residues: CSVPREPGLSTDTQYF. In DNA, the CDR3 is TGCAGCGTCCCGAGGGAGCCGGGACTAAGCACAGATACGCAGTATTTT.

The rearrangement uses TRBV11-2 and TRBJ1-4, with D hard to call. From germline, CDR1 is SGHAT and CDR2 FQNNGV. The CDR3 extends over 13 amino acids. Trimming left V 5 bases short and J 8 bases short, with 12 bases between. CDR3 protein: CASSPRPSEKLFF. The CDR3 DNA reads as TGTGCCAGCAGCCCCCGTCCCTCCGAAAAACTGTTTTTT.

The CDR3 protein is CASSLLAGATSYEQYF. The CDR3, as DNA: TGCGCCAGCAGCTTGCTTGCAGGGGCGACTTCCTACGAGCAGTACTTC. J is TRBJ2-7 and V is TRBV5-1; tentative D call: TRBD1 (6 bases). V lost 1 base, J lost 1 base, and 15 bases lay in between. CDR3 length: 16 residues. Germline V gives CDR1 SGHRS, CDR2 YFSETQ.

This clone turned up a few times. The chain uses TRBV7-6 and TRBJ2-2; 7 nucleotides agree with TRBD1. Per the germline V gene, CDR1 is SGHVS and CDR2 is FNYEAQ. After removal of 5 bases from V and 2 bases from J, the junction contained 5 bases not matched to a gene. The CDR3 totals 15 residues. The CDR3 protein is CASSKTGVNTGELFF. As DNA, the CDR3 is TGTGCCAGCAGCAAAACAGGGGTTAACACCGGGGAGCTGTTTTTT.

The chain recombines TRBV5-4 with TRBJ2-5, with TRBD2 matching over 8 bases. Germline CDR1 is SGHNT and CDR2 is YYREEE (reference sequence). With 6 bases clipped from V and 2 bases from J, the junction kept 9 bases outside the gene matches. This CDR3 is built from 15 residues. This chain's CDR3 is CASTPGREGQETQYF. Here the CDR3 DNA reads TGTGCCAGCACCCCGGGCCGGGAGGGTCAAGAGACCCAGTACTTC. Supplemented by reference TRBV5-4 and TRBJ2-5, the full variable domain reads ETGVTQSPTHLIKTRGQQVTLRCSSQSGHNTVSWYQQALGQGPQFIFQYYREEENGRGNFPPRFSGLQFPNYSSELNVNALELDDSALYLCASTPGREGQETQYFGPGTRLLVL.

V and J are TRBV6-2 or TRBV6-3 and TRBJ2-7, with D hard to call. The V and J ends lost 3 bases and 1 base respectively, with 4 bases between them. Germline values: CDR1 MNHEY, CDR2 SVGEGT. The length of the CDR3 is 12 residues. The CDR3 sequence is CASSYRSYEQYF. CDR3 coding DNA: TGTGCCAGCAGTTATCGTTCCTACGAGCAGTACTTC.

The chain has TRBV28 and TRBJ1-6, with D unclear. V lost 5 bases and J 7 bases, leaving 12 bases between the germline ends. The germline CDR1 and CDR2 sequences are MDHEN and SYDVKM. The CDR3 loop spans 14 amino acids. DNA of the CDR3: TGTGCCAGCAGTCGAGAGACTAAAAATTCACCCCTCCACTTT. Translated: CASSRETKNSPLHF.

The rearrangement joins TRBV19 to TRBJ2-5; 14 bases match TRBD2. J was trimmed by 2 bases and V by 4 bases; bases with no gene match: 6. CDR1 and CDR2 from the germline V gene are LNHDA and SQIVND (reference sequence). The CDR3 runs 17 residues. The DNA for the CDR3 is TGTGCCAGTAGTACCGGGCGGACTAGCGGGGGGCAAGAGACCCAGTACTTC. This sequence encodes CASSTGRTSGGQETQYF.

This chain joins TRBV27 and TRBJ1-6; tentative D call: TRBD1 (6 bases). Trimming cost V 8 bases and J 6 bases, with 11 bases left between them. Germline CDR1 and CDR2: MNHEY and SMNVEV (reference sequence). CDR3 length: 13 residues. Here the CDR3 reads CASAGQSNSPLHF. CDR3 nucleotides: TGTGCCAGCGCCGGACAGAGTAATTCACCCCTCCACTTT.

V usage is TRBV12-3 or TRBV12-4 and J usage is TRBJ1-1; no firm D call. CDR3 size: 12 residues. Trimming shortened V by 7 bases and J by 7 bases, and 13 bases separated the two germline ends. CDR3 sequence (DNA): TGTGCCAGCACCCCCCTCCTAGGTGAAGCTTTCTTT. It codes for CASTPLLGEAFF.